These 20 T cell receptor beta chains were all obtained from the same sample, sequenced in a study of cytomegalovirus exposure and HLA in healthy donors. The study ran its PCR with 60 Vbeta and 13 Jbeta primers. The protocol was immunoSEQ multiplex PCR, while the TCRdb copy is restricted to in-frame clones and leaves out a portion. The data contain under 250,000 clones, about 72% of them singletons. The specimen was PBMCs. These receptors were obtained from a male donor in good health and CMV-seronegative.

V is TRBV9 and J is TRBJ2-4; D call uncertain. This CDR3 is built from 12 residues. Germline CDR1 is SGDLS and CDR2 is YYNGEE. V was cut by 4 bases and J by 8 bases, with 10 bases left in between. CDR3 bases: TGTGCCAGCAGCCCCGGGTTGGACATTCAGTACTTC. Amino acid sequence: CASSPGLDIQYF.

J is TRBJ1-4 and V is TRBV7-2, with 9 bases identical to TRBD1. The CDR3 length is 15 residues. Germline CDR1 and CDR2: SGHTA and FQGNSA. After removal of 5 bases from V and 7 bases from J, the junction contained 8 bases not matched to a gene. DNA for the CDR3: TGTGCCAGCAGCCTCGGTGGGACAGGGATTGAAAAACTGTTTTTT. Translating it yields CASSLGGTGIEKLFF.

This clone appeared a single time. The chain uses TRBV10-2 and TRBJ2-7, with 7 bases matching TRBD2. With V trimmed by 3 bases and J by 5 bases, 13 bases remained unmatched. Germline-derived CDR1 and CDR2 are WSHSY and SAAADI. CDR3 length equals 16 residues. Written as DNA, the CDR3 is TGCGCCAGCAGTGACCCGCGGGAGCTGAGCAACGACGAGCAGTACTTC. Its translation is CASSDPRELSNDEQYF.

The CDR3 spells CASSLARVGEQFF. In DNA, the CDR3 is TGTGCCAGCAGCTTGGCCAGGGTGGGTGAGCAGTTCTTC. The J gene is TRBJ2-1, the V gene TRBV7-2; possible D gene TRBD1, 5 bases. V lost 3 bases to trimming and J lost 9 bases, with 12 bases between them. CDR3 length: 13 amino acids. Germline lookup yields CDR1 SGHTA and CDR2 FQGNSA.

This sequence joins TRBV5-1 and TRBJ2-7; D is possibly TRBD2 (6 bases). V lost 1 base, J lost 6 bases, and 14 bases lay in between. In germline, CDR1 is SGHRS, CDR2 YFSETQ. This CDR3 contains 14 residues. The DNA for the CDR3 is TGCGCCAGCAGCTTGATCCAGTCCGGGGGCGAGCAGTACTTC. Protein: CASSLIQSGGEQYF.

The V call is TRBV18, the J call TRBJ1-3; 7 positions agree with TRBD1. The germline V gene encodes CDR1 KGHSH and CDR2 LQKENI. This CDR3 is 17 amino acids long. The trim removed 3 bases at V and 1 base at J, leaving 9 bases unmatched. The CDR3 is CASSPFVRGSSGNTIYF. CDR3 nucleotide sequence: TGTGCCAGCTCACCCTTCGTCAGGGGGTCTTCTGGAAACACCATATATTTT.

This clone has only a few counts. The V call is TRBV6-5, the J call TRBJ1-1; D gene ambiguous. The germline CDR1 and CDR2 sequences are MNHEY and SVGAGI. V gave up 2 bases and J gave up 4 bases, with 17 bases separating them. This CDR3 region has 16 residues. CDR3 nucleotide sequence: TGTGCCAGCAGTTACGCCACAAGTCGGTCGGGCACTGAAGCTTTCTTT. As protein: CASSYATSRSGTEAFF.

The chain carries TRBV6-4 and TRBJ2-7; TRBD1 matches at 7 bases. The germline gives CDR1 MRHNA, CDR2 SNTAGT. CDR3 length equals 15 residues. Trimming cost V 0 bases and J 5 bases; bases outside gene matches: 7. The DNA of the CDR3 is TGTGCCAGCAGTGACTCGAACAGGGGTCGACACGAGCAGTACTTC. This encodes CASSDSNRGRHEQYF.

The chain uses TRBV29-1 and TRBJ2-3; no clear D gene. This CDR3 is 13 amino acids long. CDR1 and CDR2 from the germline V gene are SQVTM and ANQGSEA. Deletions cut 4 bases from V and 1 base from J, with 9 bases between. The CDR3 DNA sequence: TGCAGCGTTGTACACCTCCGCACAGATACGCAGTATTTT. It translates to CSVVHLRTDTQYF.

This chain connects TRBV6-5 to TRBJ1-3; TRBD1 matches at 8 bases. Germline values: CDR1 MNHEY, CDR2 SVGAGI. This CDR3 is built from 14 residues. Trimming took 7 bases from V and 1 from J; bases not matched to a gene: 3. CDR3 DNA: TGTGCCAGCATCAACAGGGGGTCTGGAAACACCATATATTTT. It translates to CASINRGSGNTIYF.

This clone has a single count. This CDR3 reads CASSQGAGARMNTEAFF. CDR3 coding DNA: TGCGCCAGCAGCCAGGGGGCAGGGGCAAGGATGAACACTGAAGCTTTCTTT. The V gene is TRBV4-1, the J gene TRBJ1-1; D is perhaps TRBD1 (6 bases). V was clipped by 3 bases and J by 0 bases, with 17 bases between them. The CDR3 is 17 amino acids. The germline V gene has CDR1 MGHRA and CDR2 YSYEKL.

CDR3 nucleotide sequence: TGTGCCAGCAGCCCGTGGCGGTTCACTGAAGCTTTCTTT. Amino acid sequence: CASSPWRFTEAFF. This sequence joins TRBV5-6 and TRBJ1-1; no reliable D call. Germline assignment: CDR1 SGHDT and CDR2 YYEEEE. V lost 4 bases, J lost 4 bases, and 11 bases lay in between. This CDR3 region has 13 residues.

This rearrangement joins TRBV7-9 to TRBJ2-7, with 8 nucleotides matching TRBD2. Germline loops: CDR1 SEHNR, CDR2 FQNEAQ (reference sequence). Unmatched junction bases numbered 15, after V lost 2 bases and J lost 6 bases. CDR3 length: 17 amino acids. The CDR3 coding sequence is TGTGCCAGCAGCTTAAGACTAACGGGAGGGCCACATCTCGAGCAGTACTTC. This codes for CASSLRLTGGPHLEQYF. Full variable domain (remainder filled in from reference TRBV7-9 and TRBJ2-7): DTGVSQNPRHKITKRGQNVTFRCDPISEHNRLYWYRQTLGQGPEFLTYFQNEAQLEKSRLLSDRFSAERPKGSFSTLEIQRTEQGDSAMYLCASSLRLTGGPHLEQYFGPGTRLTVT.

The chain recombines TRBV5-1 with TRBJ2-5, with 9 bases identical to TRBD2. V was pared by 3 bases and J by 11 bases, with 11 bases of the junction left unmatched. The CDR3 runs to 14 residues. CDR1 is SGHRS, CDR2 YFSETQ, per germline. The CDR3: CASSSGGSGREQYF. CDR3 DNA: TGCGCCAGCAGCTCTGGTGGTAGCGGGAGAGAGCAGTACTTC.

This rearrangement joins TRBV5-1 to TRBJ2-7; TRBD2 matches 10 bases. J lost 2 bases, V lost 5 bases, and 7 bases had no gene match. The CDR3 totals 15 residues. The germline V gene has CDR1 SGHRS and CDR2 YFSETQ. CDR3 nucleotides: TGCGCCAGCAGGTCAGGACTAGCGGATCCCTACGAGCAGTACTTC. As protein: CASRSGLADPYEQYF.

This sequence joins TRBV4-1 and TRBJ2-1, with 8 bases aligning to TRBD2. The germline gives CDR1 MGHRA, CDR2 YSYEKL. The CDR3 is 15 amino acids. With V trimmed by 3 bases and J by 4 bases, 5 bases remained unmatched. CDR3 in DNA: TGCGCCAGCAGCCAGGCTAGCGGGTTATACAATGAGCAGTTCTTC. Protein sequence: CASSQASGLYNEQFF.

The chain employs TRBV7-2 and TRBJ1-5; D is undetermined. Trimming pared 4 bases from V and 3 bases from J, leaving 10 bases between. This CDR3 contains 14 residues. Germline V gives CDR1 SGHTA, CDR2 FQGNSA. The CDR3: CASSSRESNQPQHF. The CDR3 DNA is TGTGCCAGCAGCTCCCGGGAGTCCAATCAGCCCCAGCATTTT.

This sequence joins TRBV21-1 and TRBJ2-2; the DNA was not compared with TRBD2, the D call given in the table. TRBV21-1 is a recognized pseudogene. This CDR3 is 17 amino acids long. CDR3 loop: CASSSGRRDSNTGELFF. The CDR3 bases are TGTGCCAGCAGCTCAGGGCGGCGGGATTCCAACACCGGGGAGCTGTTTTTT.

V and J are TRBV30 and TRBJ1-2; the match to TRBD1 covers 9 bases. V trimming: 6 bases; J trimming: 4 bases; junction bases outside the gene matches: 9. CDR1 GTSNPN and CDR2 SVGIG come from the germline V gene (reference sequence). CDR3 length: 14 amino acids. The CDR3 DNA follows: TGTGCCTGTGACAACAGGGGGCGCACCTATGGCTACACCTTC. Translation gives CACDNRGRTYGYTF.

This sequence joins TRBV19 and TRBJ1-1, with D maybe TRBD1 (6 bases). Deletions cut 5 bases from V and 1 base from J, with 14 bases between. Per the germline V gene, CDR1 is LNHDA and CDR2 is SQIVND (reference sequence). The CDR3 loop spans 15 amino acids. The CDR3 sequence: CASSPWGHRNTEAFF. For the CDR3, the DNA is TGTGCCAGTAGTCCATGGGGACATCGGAACACTGAAGCTTTCTTT.